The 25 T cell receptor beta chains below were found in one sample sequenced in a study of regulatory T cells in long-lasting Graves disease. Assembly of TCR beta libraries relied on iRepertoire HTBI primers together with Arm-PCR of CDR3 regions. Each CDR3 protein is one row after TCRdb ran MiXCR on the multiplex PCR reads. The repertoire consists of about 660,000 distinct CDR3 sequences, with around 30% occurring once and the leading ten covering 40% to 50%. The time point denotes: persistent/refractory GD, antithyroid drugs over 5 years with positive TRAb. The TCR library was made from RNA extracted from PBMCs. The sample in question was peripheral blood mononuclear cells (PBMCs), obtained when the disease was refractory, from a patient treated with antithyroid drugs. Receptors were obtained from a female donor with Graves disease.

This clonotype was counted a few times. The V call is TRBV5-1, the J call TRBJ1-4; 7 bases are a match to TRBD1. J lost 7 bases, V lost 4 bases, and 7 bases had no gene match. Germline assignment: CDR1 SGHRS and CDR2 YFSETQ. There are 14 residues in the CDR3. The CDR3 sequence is CASSAGGQVEKLFF. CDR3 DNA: TGCGCCAGCAGCGCTGGCGGACAGGTTGAAAAACTGTTTTTT.

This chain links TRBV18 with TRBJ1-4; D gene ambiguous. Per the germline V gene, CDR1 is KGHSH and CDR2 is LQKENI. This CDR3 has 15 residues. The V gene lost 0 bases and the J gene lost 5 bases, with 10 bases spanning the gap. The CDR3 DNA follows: TGTGCCAGCTCACCACCGAGCCACCCGAATGAAAAACTGTTTTTT. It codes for CASSPPSHPNEKLFF.

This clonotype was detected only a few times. CDR3 bases: TGTGCCAGCAGTTACTCACCGGGGAGCTATGGCTACACCTTC. It yields the protein CASSYSPGSYGYTF. V usage is TRBV6-2 or TRBV6-3 and J usage is TRBJ1-2, with no clear D. Trimming stripped 0 bases from V and 4 bases from J, with 9 bases between. The CDR3 spans 14 residues. CDR1 MNHEY and CDR2 SVGEGT come from the germline V gene.

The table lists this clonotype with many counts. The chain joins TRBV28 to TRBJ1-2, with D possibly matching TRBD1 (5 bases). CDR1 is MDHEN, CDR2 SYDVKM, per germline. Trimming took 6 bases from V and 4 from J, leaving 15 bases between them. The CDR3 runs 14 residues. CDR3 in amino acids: CASSGPGLSYGYTF. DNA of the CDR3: TGTGCCAGCAGCGGACCGGGACTGAGCTATGGCTACACCTTC.

This CDR3 reads CASSFEVAGALRGGYTF. Here the CDR3 DNA reads TGTGCCAGCAGTTTCGAAGTCGCGGGGGCACTCCGAGGTGGCTACACCTTC. This chain uses TRBV28 with TRBJ1-2, with D maybe TRBD1 (6 bases). The CDR3 has 17 residues. Trimming took 3 bases from V and 7 from J, leaving 24 bases between them. Germline values: CDR1 MDHEN, CDR2 SYDVKM.

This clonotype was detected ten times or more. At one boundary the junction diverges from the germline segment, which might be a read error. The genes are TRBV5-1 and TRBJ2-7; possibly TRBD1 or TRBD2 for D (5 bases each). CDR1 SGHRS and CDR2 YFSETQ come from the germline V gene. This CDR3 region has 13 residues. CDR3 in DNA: TGTGCCAGCAGCAGGGACGGAACCTACGAGCAGTACTTC. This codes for CASSRDGTYEQYF. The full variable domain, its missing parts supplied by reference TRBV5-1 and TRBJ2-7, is KAGVTQTPRYLIKTRGQQVTLSCSPISGHRSVSWYQQTPGQGLQFLFEYFSETQRNKGNFPGRFSGRQFSNSRSEMNVSTLELGDSALYLCASSRDGTYEQYFGPGTRLTVT.

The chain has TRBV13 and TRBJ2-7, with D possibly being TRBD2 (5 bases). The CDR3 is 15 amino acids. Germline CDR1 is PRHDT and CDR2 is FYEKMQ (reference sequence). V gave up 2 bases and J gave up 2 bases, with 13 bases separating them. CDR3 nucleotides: TGTGCCAGCAGCTTAACCGAGACGGGGACCTACGAGCAGTACTTC. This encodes CASSLTETGTYEQYF.

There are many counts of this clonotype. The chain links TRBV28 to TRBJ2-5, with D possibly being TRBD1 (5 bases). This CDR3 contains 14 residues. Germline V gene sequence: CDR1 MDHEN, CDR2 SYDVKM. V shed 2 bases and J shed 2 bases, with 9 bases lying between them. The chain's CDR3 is CASSLRGFQETQYF. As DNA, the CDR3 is TGTGCCAGCAGTTTAAGGGGATTTCAAGAGACCCAGTACTTC.

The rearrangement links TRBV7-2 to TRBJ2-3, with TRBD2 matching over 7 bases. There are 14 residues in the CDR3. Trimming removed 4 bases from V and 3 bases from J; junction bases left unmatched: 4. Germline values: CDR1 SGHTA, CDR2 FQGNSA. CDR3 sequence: CASSSGLPTDTQYF. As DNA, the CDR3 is TGTGCCAGCAGCTCGGGACTACCAACAGATACGCAGTATTTT.

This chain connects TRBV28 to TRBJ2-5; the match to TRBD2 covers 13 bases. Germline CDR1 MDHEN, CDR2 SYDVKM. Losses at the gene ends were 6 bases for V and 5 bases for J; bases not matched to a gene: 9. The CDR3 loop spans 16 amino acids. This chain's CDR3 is CASSSGQGLAGETQYF. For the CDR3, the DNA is TGTGCCAGCAGCTCCGGACAGGGACTAGCGGGGGAGACCCAGTACTTC.

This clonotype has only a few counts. The CDR3 here is CASSLSWENSPLHF. In DNA, the CDR3 is TGTGCCAGCTCACTTTCTTGGGAAAATTCACCCCTCCACTTT. J is TRBJ1-6 and V is TRBV18; no clear D. This CDR3 has 14 residues. V dropped 4 bases and J dropped 7 bases, with 11 bases sitting between them. CDR1 is KGHSH and CDR2 is LQKENI in the germline V gene.

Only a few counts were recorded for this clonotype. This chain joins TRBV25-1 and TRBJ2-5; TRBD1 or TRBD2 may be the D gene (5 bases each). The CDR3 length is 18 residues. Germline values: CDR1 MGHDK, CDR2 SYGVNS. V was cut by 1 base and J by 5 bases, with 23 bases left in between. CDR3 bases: TGTGCCAGCAGTGAATTCCCCCGGGGAGCGGACATACGGGAGACCCAGTACTTC. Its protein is CASSEFPRGADIRETQYF.

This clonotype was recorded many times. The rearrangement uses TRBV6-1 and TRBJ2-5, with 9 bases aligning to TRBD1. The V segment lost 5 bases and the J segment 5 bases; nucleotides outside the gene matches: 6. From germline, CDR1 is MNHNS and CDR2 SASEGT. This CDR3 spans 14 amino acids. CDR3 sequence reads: CASSPQGAKETQYF. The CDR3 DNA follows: TGTGCCAGCAGTCCACAGGGGGCCAAGGAGACCCAGTACTTC.

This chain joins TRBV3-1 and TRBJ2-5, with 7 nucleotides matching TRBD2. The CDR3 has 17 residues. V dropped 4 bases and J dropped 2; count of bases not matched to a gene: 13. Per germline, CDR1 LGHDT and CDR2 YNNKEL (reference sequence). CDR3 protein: CASSLTDSGFAQETQYF. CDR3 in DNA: TGTGCCAGCAGCCTAACTGATAGCGGGTTTGCACAAGAGACCCAGTACTTC.

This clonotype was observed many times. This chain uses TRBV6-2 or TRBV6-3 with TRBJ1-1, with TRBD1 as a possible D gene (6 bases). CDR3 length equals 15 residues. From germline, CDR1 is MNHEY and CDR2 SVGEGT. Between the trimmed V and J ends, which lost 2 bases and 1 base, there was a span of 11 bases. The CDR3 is CASSYGGAGNTEAFF. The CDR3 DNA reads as TGTGCCAGCAGTTACGGGGGGGCCGGGAACACTGAAGCTTTCTTT.

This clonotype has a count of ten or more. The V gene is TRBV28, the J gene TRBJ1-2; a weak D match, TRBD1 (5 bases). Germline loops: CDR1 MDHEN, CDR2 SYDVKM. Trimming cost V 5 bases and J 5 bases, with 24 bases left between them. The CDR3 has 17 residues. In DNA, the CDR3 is TGTGCCAGCAGTCCTCCCATCCTGCCCTGGGGGGGATATGGCTACACCTTC. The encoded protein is CASSPPILPWGGYGYTF.

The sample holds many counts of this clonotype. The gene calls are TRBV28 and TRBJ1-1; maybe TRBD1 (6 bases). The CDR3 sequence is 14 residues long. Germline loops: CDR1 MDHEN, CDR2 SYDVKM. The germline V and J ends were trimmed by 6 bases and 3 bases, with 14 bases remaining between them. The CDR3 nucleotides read TGTGCCAGCAGCCATGACAGGCCCGACACTGAAGCTTTCTTT. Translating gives CASSHDRPDTEAFF.

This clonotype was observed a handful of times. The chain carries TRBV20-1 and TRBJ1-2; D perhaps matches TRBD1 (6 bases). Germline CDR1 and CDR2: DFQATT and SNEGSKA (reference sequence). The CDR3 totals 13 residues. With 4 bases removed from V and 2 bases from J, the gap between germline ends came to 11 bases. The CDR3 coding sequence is TGCAGTGCTATTCAGGGGAGGAACTATGGCTACACCTTC. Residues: CSAIQGRNYGYTF.

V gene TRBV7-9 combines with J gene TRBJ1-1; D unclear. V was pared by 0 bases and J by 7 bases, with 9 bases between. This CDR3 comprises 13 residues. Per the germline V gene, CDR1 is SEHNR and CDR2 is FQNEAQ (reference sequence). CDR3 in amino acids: CASSLAMLDEAFF. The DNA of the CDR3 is TGTGCCAGCAGCTTAGCCATGCTGGATGAAGCTTTCTTT.

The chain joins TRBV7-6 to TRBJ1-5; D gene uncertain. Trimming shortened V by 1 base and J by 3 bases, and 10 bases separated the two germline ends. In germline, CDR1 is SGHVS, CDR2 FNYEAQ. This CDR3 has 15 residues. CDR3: CASSLGPGSNQPQHF. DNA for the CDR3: TGTGCCAGCAGCTTAGGCCCTGGATCCAATCAGCCCCAGCATTTT.

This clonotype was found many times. As DNA, the CDR3 is TGTGCCAGCAGTGGCCCGGGACAGGACCATGGCTACACCTTC. It translates to CASSGPGQDHGYTF. The chain links TRBV6-1 to TRBJ1-2; the match to TRBD1 covers 8 bases. V gave up 4 bases and J gave up 6 bases; unmatched junction bases: 7. There are 14 residues in the CDR3. The V gene's germline CDR1 is MNHNS and CDR2 SASEGT.

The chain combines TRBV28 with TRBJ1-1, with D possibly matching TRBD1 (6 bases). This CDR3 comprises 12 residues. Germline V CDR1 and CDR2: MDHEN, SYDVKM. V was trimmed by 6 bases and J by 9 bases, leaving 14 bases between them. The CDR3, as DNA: TGTGCCAGCAGCCAAGGGGGACACCAAGCTTTCTTT. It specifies CASSQGGHQAFF.

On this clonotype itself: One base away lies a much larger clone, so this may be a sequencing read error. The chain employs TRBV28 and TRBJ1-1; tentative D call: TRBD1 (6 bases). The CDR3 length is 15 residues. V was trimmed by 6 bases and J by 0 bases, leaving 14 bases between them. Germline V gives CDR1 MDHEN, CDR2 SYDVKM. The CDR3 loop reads CASRPPGEMNTEAFF. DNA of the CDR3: TGTGCCAGCAGACCCCCAGGGGAGATGAACACTGAAGCTTTCTTT. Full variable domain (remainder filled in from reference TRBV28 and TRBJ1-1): DVKVTQSSRYLVKRTGEKVFLECVQDMDHENMFWYRQDPGLGLRLIYFSYDVKMKEKGDIPEGYSVSREKKERFSLILESASTNQTSMYLCASRPPGEMNTEAFFGQGTRLTVV.

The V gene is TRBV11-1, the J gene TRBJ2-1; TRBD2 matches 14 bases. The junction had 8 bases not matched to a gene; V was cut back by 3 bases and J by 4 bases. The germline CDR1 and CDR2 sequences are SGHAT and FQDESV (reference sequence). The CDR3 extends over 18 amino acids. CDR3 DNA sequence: TGTGCCAGCAGCTTCGGACTAGCGGGAGGCGAAATGTACAATGAGCAGTTCTTC. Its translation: CASSFGLAGGEMYNEQFF.

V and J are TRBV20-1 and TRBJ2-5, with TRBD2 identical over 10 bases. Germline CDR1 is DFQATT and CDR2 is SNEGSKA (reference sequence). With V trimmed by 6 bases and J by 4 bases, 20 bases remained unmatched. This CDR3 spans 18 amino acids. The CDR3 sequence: CSALRPSVSGRPGETQYF. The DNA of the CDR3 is TGCAGTGCCCTCCGGCCATCTGTTAGCGGGAGGCCGGGAGAGACCCAGTACTTC.